Below are 5 T cell receptor beta chains sequenced from a single sample in a study of response to subunit inactivated influenza vaccine (dated by TCRdb to the late 2010s). The library was built by means of RT-PCR. The instrument given in TCRdb is Illumina HiSeq 2500. TCRdb reanalyzed the raw reads on its own, using fastp at Q25 for trimming and MiXCR for clone calling, and kept in-frame beta chains. Each CDR3 protein appears once, grouped with its most common genes and DNA. In this sample the table shows 450,000 to 600,000 distinct CDR3 sequences, approximately 7.3% of which occur a single time. The ten biggest clones cover about an eighth of the sample. The specimen comprised PBMCs from blood, sampled less than 25 months after vaccination. These receptors all stem from a man in his fifties or sixties who received an inactivated influenza vaccine. Donor details come from another sample of the same person, matched by shared clones.

This clonotype was seen more than once but under ten times. The rearrangement uses TRBV6-1 and TRBJ2-1; the D call may be TRBD1 or TRBD2 (5 bases each). Germline-derived CDR1 and CDR2 are MNHNS and SASEGT. The CDR3 contains 16 residues. V was clipped by 2 bases and J by 0 bases, with 11 bases between them. The CDR3 DNA sequence: TGTGCCAGCAGTGAATTCGCAGGGAGCTCCTACAATGAGCAGTTCTTC. Its protein is CASSEFAGSSYNEQFF.

This clonotype was seen a handful of times. This chain joins TRBV7-9 and TRBJ1-1; D is possibly TRBD1 (6 bases). The CDR3 totals 15 residues. Trimming pared 1 base from V and 3 bases from J, leaving 12 bases between. The germline gives CDR1 SEHNR, CDR2 FQNEAQ (reference sequence). The CDR3 coding sequence is TGTGCCAGCAGCTTAGATTGGGGGCAGGACACTGAAGCTTTCTTT. Amino acids: CASSLDWGQDTEAFF.

The rearrangement joins TRBV10-2 to TRBJ2-3; the match to TRBD1 covers 9 bases. Germline trimming cut 6 bases from V and 4 bases from J; bases unmatched to any gene: 8. Germline lookup yields CDR1 WSHSY and CDR2 SAAADI. The CDR3 loop spans 15 amino acids. The CDR3 bases are TGCGCCAGCAGGTCCGGGACAGGGACCCCAGATACGCAGTATTTT. It codes for CASRSGTGTPDTQYF.

This clonotype has a count of ten or more. The genes are TRBV29-1 and TRBJ1-5, with TRBD1 identical over 11 bases. The CDR3 extends over 13 amino acids. CDR1 SQVTM and CDR2 ANQGSEA come from the germline V gene. With 4 bases clipped from V and 4 bases from J, the junction kept 0 bases outside the gene matches. The CDR3 DNA is TGCAGCGTTGGGGACAGGGGGAATCAGCCCCAGCATTTT. This codes for CSVGDRGNQPQHF.

This clonotype was recorded a few times. V usage is TRBV12-3 or TRBV12-4 and J usage is TRBJ2-7; D uncertain. The CDR3 is 15 residues long. Deletions cut 5 bases from V and 2 bases from J, with 16 bases between. DNA of the CDR3: TGTGCCAGCAGTCAAGGGATATACCCTCCCTACGAGCAGTACTTC. It specifies CASSQGIYPPYEQYF.